This TCR beta chain was sequenced in a study of CD8+ T cells in alopecia areata. Overall study findings and caveats: Many of the expanded lesional clones endured in scalp and blood while on tofacitinib.

Specified treatment: oral pan-JAK inhibitor, 5-10 mg twice daily. Alopecia areata patients provided lesional scalp punch biopsies and peripheral blood. On this clone itself: No antigen is known for it.

The sequencing template was cDNA reverse transcribed from extracted RNA. This table comes from immunoSEQ multiplex PCR, and its TCRdb copy is limited to in-frame clones, with some not included. The sample includes 110,000 or so clones, approximately 51% of them seen just once. The clonotype originates from a human donor with alopecia areata. The starting material was CD4+ T cells sorted from blood, obtained at week 24, from a patient treated with tofacitinib.

The DNA of the CDR3 is TGTGCCAGCAGCCCTACACAGGGGGCGAAAGTGCTCTATGGCTACACCTTC. Protein sequence: CASSPTQGAKVLYGYTF. The V gene is TRBV14, the J gene TRBJ1-2; TRBD1 matches at 9 bases. The CDR3 loop spans 17 amino acids. The V gene end was trimmed by 4 bases and the J gene end by 4 bases; junction bases not matched to a gene: 13. Germline CDR1 reads SGHDN; CDR2 reads FVKESK.